Listed below are T cell receptor beta chains from one sample, sequenced in a study of T cells after yellow fever vaccination. TCRdb reprocessed the 5' RACE reads via MiXCR and lists one record per CDR3 protein. The repertoire holds 550,000 to 750,000 distinct CDR3 sequences, with approximately 13% as singletons. Here the sequenced sample was PBMCs, taken on the day of the yellow fever booster vaccination. All receptors come from a man younger than 40 who received the YFV17D yellow fever vaccine. The CDR3 runs from the conserved cysteine through the conserved F or W. The order of the fields is J gene, V gene, clone size, D gene, CDR3 DNA, CDR3 protein. A D gene is named only where the DNA matches it firmly. Some rows have no size entry. The others give once, few or many, or a class for an expanded clone.

j_call: TRBJ2-5
v_call: TRBV6-1
clone_size: .
d_call: .
cdr3_nt: TGTGCCAGCAGCACCCTCAGGGTGTCTGAAGAGACCCAGTACTTC
cdr3_aa: CASSTLRVSEETQYF

j_call: TRBJ2-2
v_call: TRBV7-9
clone_size: many
d_call: .
cdr3_nt: TGTGCCAGCAGCCTCGACAGGACCGGGGAGCTGTTTTTT
cdr3_aa: CASSLDRTGELFF

j_call: TRBJ2-2
v_call: TRBV20-1
clone_size: .
d_call: .
cdr3_nt: TGCAGTGCTAGAGTCTCCGGTACGAACGCCGGGGAGCTGTTTTTT
cdr3_aa: CSARVSGTNAGELFF

j_call: TRBJ1-6
v_call: TRBV20-1
clone_size: .
d_call: .
cdr3_nt: TGCAGTGCTAGAGTGGCCGGACAGAATAATTCACCCCTCCACTTT
cdr3_aa: CSARVAGQNNSPLHF

j_call: TRBJ1-5
v_call: TRBV19
clone_size: .
d_call: TRBD1
cdr3_nt: TGTGCCAGTGGACAGGGGGAGGGCAATCAGCCCCAGCATTTT
cdr3_aa: CASGQGEGNQPQHF

j_call: TRBJ2-7
v_call: TRBV28
clone_size: .
d_call: TRBD2
cdr3_nt: TGTGCCAGCAGTCTCAGCGGGAGGGCAGGAGAGCAGTACTTC
cdr3_aa: CASSLSGRAGEQYF

j_call: TRBJ2-1
v_call: TRBV20-1
clone_size: .
d_call: TRBD2
cdr3_nt: TGCTGTGCTAGAGCCTCGGGGGGACGCTCCTACAATGAGCAGTTCTTC
cdr3_aa: CCARASGGRSYNEQFF

j_call: TRBJ2-7
v_call: TRBV20-1
clone_size: few
d_call: TRBD1
cdr3_nt: TGCAGTGCTAGTGATGGAGGACAGGGTTGGGAGCAGTACTTC
cdr3_aa: CSASDGGQGWEQYF

j_call: TRBJ1-1
v_call: TRBV29-1
clone_size: few
d_call: .
cdr3_nt: TGCAGCGTTGCATTGAGCACTGAAGCTTTCTTT
cdr3_aa: CSVALSTEAFF

j_call: TRBJ2-1
v_call: TRBV10-3
clone_size: .
d_call: TRBD2
cdr3_nt: TGTGCCACTCATGGAGCGGGAGGGCCGAATGAGCAGTTCTTC
cdr3_aa: CATHGAGGPNEQFF

j_call: TRBJ2-3
v_call: TRBV12-3/TRBV12-4
clone_size: few
d_call: .
cdr3_nt: TGTGCCAGCAGTTTGGGTGGGAGAGGTACGCAGTATTTT
cdr3_aa: CASSLGGRGTQYF

j_call: TRBJ2-1
v_call: TRBV2
clone_size: .
d_call: TRBD2
cdr3_nt: TGTGCCAGCGGCGGGACTAACGCGTATGGGCAGTTCTTC
cdr3_aa: CASGGTNAYGQFF

j_call: TRBJ1-1
v_call: TRBV29-1
clone_size: few
d_call: TRBD1
cdr3_nt: TGCAGCGCGGGGACAGCCTTGAACACTGAAGCTTTCTTT
cdr3_aa: CSAGTALNTEAFF

j_call: TRBJ2-5
v_call: TRBV3-1
clone_size: few
d_call: .
cdr3_nt: TGTGCCAGCAGCCGCGCTAGCGAGGAGACCCAGTACTTC
cdr3_aa: CASSRASEETQYF

j_call: TRBJ2-7
v_call: TRBV29-1
clone_size: few
d_call: TRBD1
cdr3_nt: TGCAGCGTTGTCATAATGGGACAGGGGGGCCACGAGCAGTACTTC
cdr3_aa: CSVVIMGQGGHEQYF

j_call: TRBJ2-5
v_call: TRBV6-5
clone_size: few
d_call: TRBD2
cdr3_nt: TGTGCCAGCAGTTTAGCCCCCGGGACTACCGGGGGAATCCAGTACTTC
cdr3_aa: CASSLAPGTTGGIQYF

j_call: TRBJ2-2
v_call: TRBV28
clone_size: .
d_call: .
cdr3_nt: TGTGCCAGCAGCTCGACTAGGATAAGCGGGGAGCTGTTTTTT
cdr3_aa: CASSSTRISGELFF

j_call: TRBJ2-7
v_call: TRBV7-2
clone_size: .
d_call: .
cdr3_nt: TGTGCCAGCAGCTTAGATGCACAGGCGGGGCAGTCCTTC
cdr3_aa: CASSLDAQAGQSF

j_call: TRBJ2-7
v_call: TRBV7-8
clone_size: .
d_call: .
cdr3_nt: TGTGCCAGCAGCTTAGGGACCTCGGTCGAGCAGTACTTC
cdr3_aa: CASSLGTSVEQYF

j_call: TRBJ1-5
v_call: TRBV7-2
clone_size: once
d_call: .
cdr3_nt: TGTGCCAGCAGCTTAGCGAGCAGGGGAAGCAATCAGCCCCAGCATTTT
cdr3_aa: CASSLASRGSNQPQHF

j_call: TRBJ1-5
v_call: TRBV18
clone_size: .
d_call: .
cdr3_nt: TGTGCCAGCTCAGCGTTACAGGGAGGAGGCAATCAGCCCCAGCATTTT
cdr3_aa: CASSALQGGGNQPQHF

j_call: TRBJ2-7
v_call: TRBV4-3
clone_size: .
d_call: .
cdr3_nt: TGCGCCAGCAGCCAAGGAGCAGGGAGCTCCTACGAGCAGTACTTC
cdr3_aa: CASSQGAGSSYEQYF

j_call: TRBJ2-7
v_call: TRBV6-1
clone_size: few
d_call: .
cdr3_nt: TGTGCCAGCAGGAGAACAGGGCAATCCTACGAGCAGTACTTC
cdr3_aa: CASRRTGQSYEQYF

j_call: TRBJ2-7
v_call: TRBV18
clone_size: .
d_call: TRBD1
cdr3_nt: TGTGCCAGCTCACTTCAATCCGACAGGGCCGAGCAGTACTTC
cdr3_aa: CASSLQSDRAEQYF

j_call: TRBJ2-1
v_call: TRBV6-5
clone_size: few
d_call: TRBD2
cdr3_nt: TGTGCCAGCAGTTACCCTACTAGCGGGAGATTCGGTGAGCAGTTCTTC
cdr3_aa: CASSYPTSGRFGEQFF

j_call: TRBJ2-7
v_call: TRBV5-1
clone_size: few
d_call: .
cdr3_nt: TGCGCCAGCAGCTTGGACGGACAGAGCTCCTACGAGCAGTACTTC
cdr3_aa: CASSLDGQSSYEQYF

j_call: TRBJ2-7
v_call: TRBV5-5
clone_size: .
d_call: TRBD2
cdr3_nt: TGTGCCAGCAGCTTAGCGGGAGGTTCCGGCGAGCAGTACTTC
cdr3_aa: CASSLAGGSGEQYF